This T cell receptor beta chain originates from a study of blood T cell repertoires in COVID-19 (dated by TCRdb to 2018 to 2020). A note on the overall study: Samples from collaborators originated in the United States, Italy and Spain and spanned both the acute and convalescent phases of COVID-19. The prospective study material was composed of cDNA or gDNA derived from T cells, B-cell-depleted T cells, or PBMCs. The dataset comprised deeply sampled blood TCRbeta repertoires from subjects exposed to, actively infected with, or recovered from COVID-19. A freely available public database, intended as a resource for researchers studying the immune response to SARS-CoV-2, is where the repertoires were released. The samples were drawn from two sources: the first 160 participants of the ongoing ImmuneRACE study, and 1,000 to 1,500 subjects contributed by 6 global collaborators. Sample metadata almost always included a de-identified subject ID, COVID-19 status, age in years and sex. Where available, HLA class I and class II types were obtained from metadata supplied by the sample provider rather than from assay-based typing.

Study-wide findings and limitations: The quantity of clinical and demographic metadata differed by source and by participant and was supplied without curation.

In the prospective study, participants were about 18 to 89 years old, resided in about two dozen geographic areas of the United States, and were enrolled through a virtual design. Cohort assignment in the prospective study relied on participant-reported clinical history from a screening survey and a study questionnaire. ImmuneRACE Cohort 3 recovered participants were defined by two consecutive negative NP/OP PCR tests, healthcare professional clearance, or symptom resolution. Mobile phlebotomists in the prospective study collected whole blood, serum and a nasopharyngeal or oropharyngeal swab from every participant. Participants in the prospective study had the option to provide additional blood draws and questionnaires over an approximately 2-month period. Before DNA extraction, prospective study blood samples were shipped either frozen or at room temperature. Details on this clone: The antigen this receptor binds is unknown. No much larger clone exists at a distance of one base, and base qualities are not known.

TCRbeta CDR3 regions were amplified from genomic DNA by means of the immunoSEQ Assay, a bias-controlled multiplex PCR. The original methods were these. The number of nucleated cells in each sample was estimated by amplification of reference gene primers within the assay. To quantify the absolute abundance of each unique TCRbeta CDR3 rearrangement, sequence reads were collapsed and filtered. For each sample, productive Simpson clonality was calculated as the square root of Simpson's diversity index across productive rearrangements. Entries here come from immuneACCESS through TCRdb and include only in-frame sequences with V and J called. Some clones fail to appear in such tables; in the studies checked, an unresolved V gene covers under half of the shortfall, and the cause of the remainder is unknown. V and J calls plus clone size are reproduced from that table; the DNA served to infer D and trimming. This sample gives about 280,000 clones in total; around 85% of them show up just once. Under 3% of the sample is taken by the ten largest.

Sequences MNHEY (CDR1) and SVGAGI (CDR2) are obtained from the germline V gene. The CDR3 runs 15 amino acids, cysteine and phenylalanine included. Kept here is only the CDR3 DNA, which spans 45 bases and is read in frame from base 1. For this chain, trimming is 6 bases at the V end and 6 bases at the J end, and the number of junction bases without a gene match is 7. The chain couples TRBV6-5 to TRBJ2-4, and 11 junction bases match TRBD2. The sample was PBMCs or T cells enriched from blood (not recorded which). The TCR comes from a woman aged 45-65 years who had recovered from COVID-19. Here the CDR3 is given as CASRQLAGDGNIQYF. The bases read TGTGCCAGCAGACAACTAGCGGGAGACGGAAACATTCAGTACTTC.